This TCR beta chain was retrieved from a study of shared clonotypes between healthy human individuals. TCRdb's table, derived via immunoSEQ multiplex PCR, lists solely in-frame clones and lacks some. The sample consists of 2 million or so clones, approximately 95% of them appearing once. Germline-derived CDR1 and CDR2 are MNHNY and SVGAGI (reference sequence). This CDR3 has 11 amino acids. Trimming pared 6 bases from V and 2 bases from J, leaving 4 bases between. A remark on this clone: Other DNA sequences in this sample translate to the same CDR3.

The origin of this receptor is a man younger than 35 in good health. Sequenced sample: naive CD4+ T cells sorted from blood. Subset: CD45RA+ positively selected. The chain links TRBV6-6 to TRBJ2-5; D not certain. DNA for the CDR3: TGTGCCAGCAGCCCACAAGAGACCCAGTACTTC. Amino acids: CASSPQETQYF.